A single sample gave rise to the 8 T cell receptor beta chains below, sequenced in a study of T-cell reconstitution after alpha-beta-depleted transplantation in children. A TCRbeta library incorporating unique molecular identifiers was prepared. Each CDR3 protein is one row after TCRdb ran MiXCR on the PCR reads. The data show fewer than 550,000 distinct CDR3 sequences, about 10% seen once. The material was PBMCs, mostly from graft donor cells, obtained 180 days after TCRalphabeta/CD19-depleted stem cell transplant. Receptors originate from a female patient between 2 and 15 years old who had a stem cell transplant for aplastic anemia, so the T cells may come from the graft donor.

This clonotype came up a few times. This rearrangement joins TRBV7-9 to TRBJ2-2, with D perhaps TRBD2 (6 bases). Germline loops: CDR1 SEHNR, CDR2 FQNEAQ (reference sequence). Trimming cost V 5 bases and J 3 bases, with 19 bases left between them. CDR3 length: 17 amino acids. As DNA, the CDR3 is TGTGCCAGCAGCGTAAGCAGGCGTAGCGGTGACACCGGGGAGCTGTTTTTT. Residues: CASSVSRRSGDTGELFF.

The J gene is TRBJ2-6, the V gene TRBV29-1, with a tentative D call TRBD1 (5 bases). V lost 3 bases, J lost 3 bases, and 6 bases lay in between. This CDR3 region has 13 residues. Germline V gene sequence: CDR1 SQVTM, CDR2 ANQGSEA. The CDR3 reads CSVEGLGANVLTF. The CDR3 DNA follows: TGCAGCGTTGAGGGGCTTGGGGCCAACGTCCTGACTTTC. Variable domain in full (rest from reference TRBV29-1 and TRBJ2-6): SAVISQKPSRDICQRGTSLTIQCQVDSQVTMMFWYRQQPGQSLTLIATANQGSEATYESGFVIDKFPISRPNLTFSTLTVSNMSPEDSSIYLCSVEGLGANVLTFGAGSRLTVL.

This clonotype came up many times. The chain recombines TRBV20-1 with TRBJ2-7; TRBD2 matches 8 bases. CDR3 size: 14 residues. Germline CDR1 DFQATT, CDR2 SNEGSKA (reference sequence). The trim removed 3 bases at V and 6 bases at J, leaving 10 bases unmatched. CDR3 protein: CSASDAGGAIEQYV. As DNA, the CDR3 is TGCAGTGCTAGTGATGCGGGGGGTGCAATCGAGCAGTACGTC.

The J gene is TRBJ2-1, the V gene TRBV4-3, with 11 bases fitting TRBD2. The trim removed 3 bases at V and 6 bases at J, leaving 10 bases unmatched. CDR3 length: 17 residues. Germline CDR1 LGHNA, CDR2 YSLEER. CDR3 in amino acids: CASSQNYRLAGRNEQFF. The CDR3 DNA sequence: TGCGCCAGCAGCCAGAACTATAGACTAGCGGGACGCAATGAGCAGTTCTTC.

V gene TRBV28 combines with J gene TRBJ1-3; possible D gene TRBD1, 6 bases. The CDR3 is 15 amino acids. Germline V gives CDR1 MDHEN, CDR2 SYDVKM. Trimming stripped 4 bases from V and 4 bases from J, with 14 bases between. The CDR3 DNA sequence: TGTGCCAGCAGTTATCTCCGGGACATCGGAAACACCATATATTTT. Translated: CASSYLRDIGNTIYF.

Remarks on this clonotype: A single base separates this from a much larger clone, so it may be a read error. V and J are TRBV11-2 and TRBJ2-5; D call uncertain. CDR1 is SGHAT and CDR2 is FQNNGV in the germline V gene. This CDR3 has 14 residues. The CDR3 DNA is TGTGCCAGCAGCTTAGTAGGCTACCAAGAGACCCACTACTTC. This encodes CASSLVGYQETHYF.

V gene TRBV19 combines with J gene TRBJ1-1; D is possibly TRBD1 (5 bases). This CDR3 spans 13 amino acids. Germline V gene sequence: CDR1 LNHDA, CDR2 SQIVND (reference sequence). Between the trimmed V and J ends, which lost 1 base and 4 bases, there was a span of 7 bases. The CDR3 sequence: CASSIAGGTEAFF. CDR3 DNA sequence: TGTGCCAGTAGTATAGCCGGGGGCACTGAAGCTTTCTTT.

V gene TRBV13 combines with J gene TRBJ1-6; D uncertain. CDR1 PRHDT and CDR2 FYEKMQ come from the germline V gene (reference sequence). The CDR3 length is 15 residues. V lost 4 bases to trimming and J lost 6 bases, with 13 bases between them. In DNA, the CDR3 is TGTGCCAGCAGCTCGAACCGGATGAGTAATTCACCCCTCCACTTT. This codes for CASSSNRMSNSPLHF.